This TCR beta chain came from a study of blood T cell repertoires in COVID-19. Looking at the study overall: Acute and convalescent COVID-19 specimens originated in the United States, Italy and Spain. Sample material is recorded as cDNA or gDNA derived from T cells, B-cell-depleted T cells, or PBMCs.

Germline V lookup: CDR1 MDHEN, CDR2 SYDVKM. Trimming removed 6 bases at V and 2 bases at J, with 8 bases between. This CDR3 is 13 amino acids long. Under the authors' procedure: For nucleated cells, counts were estimated from reference gene primer amplification. Data came from immunoSEQ multiplex PCR; TCRdb stores just in-frame clones and leaves some out. V and J calls plus clone size are reproduced from that table; the DNA served to infer D and trimming. Among 120,000 or so clones listed, approximately 83% were seen once. This sequence was found in a man aged 60 to 69 with acute or convalescent COVID-19. The sequenced sample was peripheral blood. The chain couples TRBV28 to TRBJ1-5, with a weak D call TRBD1 (5 bases). The CDR3 reads CASSQTGNQPQHF. CDR3 nucleotide sequence: TGTGCCAGCAGCCAGACAGGCAATCAGCCCCAGCATTTT.